This T cell receptor beta chain was sequenced for a study of blood T cell repertoires in COVID-19. The wider study: The analysed material was cDNA or gDNA that came from T cells, B-cell-depleted T cells, or PBMCs.

This CDR3 is 19 amino acids long. In the study's own analysis: Reference gene primer amplification gave estimated nucleated cell counts. The method was immunoSEQ multiplex PCR; TCRdb's version includes in-frame clones alone and lacks a portion of them. V and J calls and clone size come straight from that table; D and trimming were deduced from the DNA. The data hold fewer than 350,000 clones, with 70% to 90% observed a single time. The Seattle patients, enrolled during active infection, were followed longitudinally. The V and J genes are TRBV21-1 and TRBJ1-5; TRBD1, the D gene given by the table, was not confirmed from the DNA. TRBV21-1 is deemed a pseudogene. The receptor's source is a woman aged 70-85 years with COVID-19, enrolled during active disease. The sequenced sample consisted of peripheral blood. The CDR3 DNA reads TGTGCCAGCAGCAAAGTGCGGGGACAGGGCTTTTCTGGCAATCAGCCCCAGCATTTT. This gives the protein CASSKVRGQGFSGNQPQHF.